The clone carrying this T cell receptor beta chain was recorded a few times. The antigen remains undetermined. These data belong to a study of response to subunit inactivated influenza vaccine. Whole-study findings and limits: Few additional T cells are recruited per seasonal influenza vaccination, authors suggested.

CDR3 length: 17 amino acids. Germline CDR1 and CDR2: MGHDK and SYGVNS. The V and J ends lost 1 base and 2 bases respectively, with 12 bases between them. TCRdb reprocessed the RT-PCR reads with MiXCR, giving one entry per CDR3 protein. This sample has about 520,000 distinct CDR3 sequences, with 11% found just once. This chain links TRBV25-1 with TRBJ2-6; D gene uncertain. The receptor was isolated from a man in his fifties who received an inactivated influenza vaccine. This specimen was PBMCs from blood, taken roughly 46 days after vaccination. CDR3 residues: CASSELISIAGANVLTF. CDR3 coding DNA: TGTGCCAGCAGTGAATTGATATCAATCGCTGGGGCCAACGTCCTGACTTTC.